This entry describes one TCR beta chain. This sample is part of a study of blood T cell repertoires in COVID-19. Across the study: The United States, Italy and Spain provided the acute and convalescent COVID-19 samples.

CDR3 size: 14 residues. Unmatched junction bases numbered 7, after V lost 5 bases and J lost 3 bases. Germline V gene sequence: CDR1 SGHRS, CDR2 YFSETQ. Clones were sequenced by immunoSEQ multiplex PCR, and TCRdb holds only the in-frame ones, with some missing. The sample shows a few hundred thousand clones, 85% to 90% of them seen only once. The chain couples TRBV5-1 to TRBJ1-2, with 7 bases that match TRBD1. The TCR sequence derives from a woman aged 40-49 years with acute or convalescent COVID-19. Material: peripheral blood. The CDR3 DNA is TGCGCCAGCAGGCAAGGGGGCGCGGACTATGGCTACACCTTC. This sequence encodes CASRQGGADYGYTF.